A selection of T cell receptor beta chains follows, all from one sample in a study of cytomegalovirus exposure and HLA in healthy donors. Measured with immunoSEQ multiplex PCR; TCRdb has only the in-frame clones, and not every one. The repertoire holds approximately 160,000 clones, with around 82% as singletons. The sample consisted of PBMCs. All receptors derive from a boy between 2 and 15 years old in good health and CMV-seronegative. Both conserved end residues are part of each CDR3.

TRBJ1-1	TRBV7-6	CASSQVGGGRAFF
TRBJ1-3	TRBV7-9	CASSSGTAGNTIYF
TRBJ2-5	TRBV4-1	CASSHEGLAPETQYF
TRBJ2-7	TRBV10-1	CASSGTSGASYEQYF
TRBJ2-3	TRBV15	CATNIGGGHSDTQYF
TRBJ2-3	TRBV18	CASSPRTSGPYPDTQYF
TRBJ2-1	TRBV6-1	CASSAYSGSLFDEQFF
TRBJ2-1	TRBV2	CASSPTSGFYNEQFF
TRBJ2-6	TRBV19	CASSMTGTGANVLTF
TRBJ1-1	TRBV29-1	CSVEDRAQGVGNTEAFF
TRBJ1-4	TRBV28	CASRRGGVYEKLFF
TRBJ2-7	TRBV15	CATSREVGRAYEQYF
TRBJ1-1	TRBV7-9	CASSFLQEQAFF
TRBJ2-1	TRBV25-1	CASARTSSSYNEQFF
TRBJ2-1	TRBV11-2	CASSSLAGGEYNEQFF
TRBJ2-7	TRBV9	CASSAHRDRDSQQYF
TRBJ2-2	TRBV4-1	CASSQADRAAGELFF
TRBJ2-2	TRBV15	CATSRDPGTENTGELFF
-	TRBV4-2	CASSQGPALSSYEQYF
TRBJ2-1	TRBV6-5	CASSYGLASYNEQFF
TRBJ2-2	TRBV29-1	CSVGWEADGELFF
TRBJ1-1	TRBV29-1	CSVYRGTEAFF
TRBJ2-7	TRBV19	CASSTGPEQYF
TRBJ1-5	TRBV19	CASIEGQGNQPQHF
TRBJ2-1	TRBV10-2	CASSEGYSSYNEQFF